This T cell receptor beta chain stems from a study of regulatory T cells in long-lasting Graves disease. Notes on the study in general: Persistent disease samples used TRBV28, TRBJ1-2 and TRBJ2-5 preferentially.

Sample time point: newly diagnosed GD, antithyroid drugs for less than 3 months. Making the TCR library involved RNA that had been extracted from PBMCs. Clinicians diagnosed Graves' disease using American Thyroid Association guidelines. The junction had 7 bases not matched to a gene; V was cut back by 4 bases and J by 7 bases. CDR1 and CDR2 from the germline V gene are MDHEN and SYDVKM. This CDR3 spans 13 amino acids. Worth noting for this clonotype: The antigen is not known.

In building TCR beta libraries, iRepertoire HTBI primers were used together with Arm-PCR of CDR3 regions. Source study methods: Among the samples, 50 to 80 TRBV and 14 TRBJ segments were identified. TCRdb reprocessed the multiplex PCR reads via MiXCR and lists one record per CDR3 protein. The V and J calls were not made by the authors but by TCRdb's processing. The sample yields a few hundred thousand distinct CDR3 sequences, over 15% seen once. The sample was also reused in another study, on T cells in Graves' hyperthyroidism and ophthalmopathy. Turning to that study: HTBI primers drove first-round RT-PCR of the TCR CDR3.

The source was peripheral blood mononuclear cells (PBMCs), collected at new diagnosis, from a patient treated with antithyroid drugs. This TCR derives from a man between 40 and 49 years old with Graves disease. This rearrangement joins TRBV28 to TRBJ2-7; 7 bases are shared with TRBD1. The CDR3 DNA sequence: TGTGCCAGCAGTTCAACAGGGGTGGGGGAGCAGTACTTC. It yields the protein CASSSTGVGEQYF. Drawing the rest from reference TRBV28 and TRBJ2-7, the complete variable domain is DVKVTQSSRYLVKRTGEKVFLECVQDMDHENMFWYRQDPGLGLRLIYFSYDVKMKEKGDIPEGYSVSREKKERFSLILESASTNQTSMYLCASSSTGVGEQYFGPGTRLTVT.